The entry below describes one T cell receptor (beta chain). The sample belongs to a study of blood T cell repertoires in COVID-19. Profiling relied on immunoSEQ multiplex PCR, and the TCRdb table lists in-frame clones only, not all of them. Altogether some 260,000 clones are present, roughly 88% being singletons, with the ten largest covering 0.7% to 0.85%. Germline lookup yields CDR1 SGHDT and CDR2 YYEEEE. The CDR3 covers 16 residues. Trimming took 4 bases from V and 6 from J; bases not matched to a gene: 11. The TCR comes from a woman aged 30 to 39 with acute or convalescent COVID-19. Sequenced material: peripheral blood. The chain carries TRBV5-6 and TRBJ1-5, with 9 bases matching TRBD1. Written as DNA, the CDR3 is TGTGCCAGCAGCGCGAAAGGGACAGGGCGAGGTCAGCCCCAGCATTTT. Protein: CASSAKGTGRGQPQHF.